This TCR beta chain was identified during a study of control samples from healthy donors and cancer patients (dated by TCRdb to 2020 to 2021). The library came from the immunoSEQ multiplex PCR assay. TCRdb mirrors the immuneACCESS table, restricted to in-frame sequences. Some clones are absent from its copies; in checked studies, under half trace to an unresolved V gene, and the reason for the others is unknown. A total of roughly 120,000 clones appear in this sample, just over 90% of them only once. The top ten hold approximately 7.8% of the sample. CDR1 and CDR2 were assigned from the germline V gene as LGHNA and YSLEER. Including the terminal cysteine and phenylalanine, the CDR3 comprises 17 residues. The read is trimmed to its CDR3 DNA, 51 bases read in frame from base 1. V gives up 3 bases and J gives up 0 bases, and the segment between their germline ends measures 14 bases. About this clone: This receptor's antigen is unknown. No clone much larger than this one lies a single base away; base qualities are absent.

The sequencing sample was made of blood. The sequence joins TRBV4-3 to TRBJ2-2, and possibly TRBD2, on 6 matching bases. The receptor was derived from a woman aged 18 to 35 in good health. The CDR3 reads as follows: CASSQRTNPSNTGELFF. At the DNA level, the sequence is TGCGCCAGCAGCCAGCGGACTAACCCCTCGAACACCGGGGAGCTGTTTTTT.